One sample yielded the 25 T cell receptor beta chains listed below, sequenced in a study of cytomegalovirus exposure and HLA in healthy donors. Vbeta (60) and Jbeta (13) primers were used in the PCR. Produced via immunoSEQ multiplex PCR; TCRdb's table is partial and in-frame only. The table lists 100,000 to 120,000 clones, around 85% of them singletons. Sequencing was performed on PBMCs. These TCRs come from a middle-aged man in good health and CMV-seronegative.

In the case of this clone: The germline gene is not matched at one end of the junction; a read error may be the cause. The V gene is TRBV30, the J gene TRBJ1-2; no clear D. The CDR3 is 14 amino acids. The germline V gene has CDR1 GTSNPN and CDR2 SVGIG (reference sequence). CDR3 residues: CAWSVRGVGYGYPF. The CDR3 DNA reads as TGTGCCTGGAGTGTTCGCGGGGTCGGCTATGGCTACCCCTTC.

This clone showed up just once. The CDR3 bases are TGCGCCAGCAGCTTGGCCCGACTAGCGGGGGGGCCGACGAATGAGCAGTTCTTC. This translates into CASSLARLAGGPTNEQFF. V is TRBV5-1 and J is TRBJ2-1; 14 bases agree with TRBD2. CDR1 is SGHRS, CDR2 YFSETQ, per germline. V was pared by 0 bases and J by 7 bases, with 9 bases of the junction left unmatched. The CDR3 contains 18 residues. Combining the CDR3 with reference TRBV5-1 and TRBJ2-1 gives the whole variable domain KAGVTQTPRYLIKTRGQQVTLSCSPISGHRSVSWYQQTPGQGLQFLFEYFSETQRNKGNFPGRFSGRQFSNSRSEMNVSTLELGDSALYLCASSLARLAGGPTNEQFFGPGTRLTVL.

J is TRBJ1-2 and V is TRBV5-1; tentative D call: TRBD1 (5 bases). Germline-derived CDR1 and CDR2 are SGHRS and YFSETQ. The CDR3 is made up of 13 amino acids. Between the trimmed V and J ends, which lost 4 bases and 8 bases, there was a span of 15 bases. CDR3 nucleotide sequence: TGCGCCAGCAGCCCGACAGTTTCGAGAGGCTACACCTTC. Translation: CASSPTVSRGYTF.

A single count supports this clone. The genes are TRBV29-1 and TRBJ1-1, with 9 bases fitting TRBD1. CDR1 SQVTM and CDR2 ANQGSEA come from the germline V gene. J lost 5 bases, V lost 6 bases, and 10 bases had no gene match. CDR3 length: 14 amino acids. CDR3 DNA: TGCAGCGTCGACACCGGGACAGGGATTACTGAAGCTTTCTTT. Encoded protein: CSVDTGTGITEAFF.

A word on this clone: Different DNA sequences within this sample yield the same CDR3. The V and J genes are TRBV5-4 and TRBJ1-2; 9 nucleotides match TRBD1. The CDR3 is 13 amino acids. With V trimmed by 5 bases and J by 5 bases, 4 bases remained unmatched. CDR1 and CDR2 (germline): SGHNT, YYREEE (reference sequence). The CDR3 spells CASRSGTGYGYTF. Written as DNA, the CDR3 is TGTGCCAGCAGGTCCGGGACAGGGTATGGCTACACCTTC.

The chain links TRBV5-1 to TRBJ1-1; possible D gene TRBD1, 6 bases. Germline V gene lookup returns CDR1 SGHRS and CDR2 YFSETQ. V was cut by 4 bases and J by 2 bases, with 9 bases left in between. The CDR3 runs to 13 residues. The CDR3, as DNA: TGCGCCAGCAGCGGGGACACAAACACTGAAGCTTTCTTT. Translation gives CASSGDTNTEAFF.

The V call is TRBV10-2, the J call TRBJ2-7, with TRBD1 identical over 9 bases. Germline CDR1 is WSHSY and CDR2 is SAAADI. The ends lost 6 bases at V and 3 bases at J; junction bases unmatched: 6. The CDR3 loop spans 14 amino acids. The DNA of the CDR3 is TGCGCCAGCAGGCACGGGACAGGGAGCTACGAGCAGTACTTC. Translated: CASRHGTGSYEQYF.

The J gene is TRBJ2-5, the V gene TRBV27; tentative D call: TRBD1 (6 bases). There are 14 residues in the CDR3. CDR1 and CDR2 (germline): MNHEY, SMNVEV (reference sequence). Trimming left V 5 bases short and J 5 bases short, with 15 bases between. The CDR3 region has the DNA TGTGCCAGCAGTGATCAGGGGACGAGGGAGACCCAGTACTTC. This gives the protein CASSDQGTRETQYF.

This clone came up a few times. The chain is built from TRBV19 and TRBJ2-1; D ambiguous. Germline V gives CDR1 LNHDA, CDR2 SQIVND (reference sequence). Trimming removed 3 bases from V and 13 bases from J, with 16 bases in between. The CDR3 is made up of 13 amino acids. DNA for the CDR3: TGTGCCAGTAGTATCGGTACTTTATCCCGACAGTTCTTC. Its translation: CASSIGTLSRQFF.

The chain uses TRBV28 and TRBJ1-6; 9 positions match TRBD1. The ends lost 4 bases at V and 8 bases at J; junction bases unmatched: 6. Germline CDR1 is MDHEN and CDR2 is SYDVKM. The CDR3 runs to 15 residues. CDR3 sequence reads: CASSSPGQGDSPLHF. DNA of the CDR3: TGTGCCAGCAGTTCCCCGGGACAGGGAGATTCACCCCTCCACTTT.

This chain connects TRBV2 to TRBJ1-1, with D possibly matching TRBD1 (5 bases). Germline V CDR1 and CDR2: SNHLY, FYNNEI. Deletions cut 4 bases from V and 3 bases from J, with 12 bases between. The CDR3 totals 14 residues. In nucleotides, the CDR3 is TGTGCCAGCAGTGCCTATAAAGGGGACACTGAAGCTTTCTTT. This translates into CASSAYKGDTEAFF. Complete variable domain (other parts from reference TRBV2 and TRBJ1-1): EPEVTQTPSHQVTQMGQEVILRCVPISNHLYFYWYRQILGQKVEFLVSFYNNEISEKSEIFDDQFSVERPDGSNFTLKIRSTKLEDSAMYFCASSAYKGDTEAFFGQGTRLTVV.

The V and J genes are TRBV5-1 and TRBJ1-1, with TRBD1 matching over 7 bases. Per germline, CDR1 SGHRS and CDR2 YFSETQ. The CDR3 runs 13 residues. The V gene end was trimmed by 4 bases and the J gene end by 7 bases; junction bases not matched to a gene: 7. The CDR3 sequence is CASSPTTGFEAFF. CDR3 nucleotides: TGCGCCAGCAGCCCAACGACAGGGTTTGAAGCTTTCTTT.

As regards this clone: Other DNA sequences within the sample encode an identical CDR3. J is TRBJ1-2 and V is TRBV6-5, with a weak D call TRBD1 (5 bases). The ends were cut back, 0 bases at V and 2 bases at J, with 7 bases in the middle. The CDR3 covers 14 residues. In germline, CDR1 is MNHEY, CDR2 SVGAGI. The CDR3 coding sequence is TGTGCCAGCAGTTACTCGGGGGGGAACTATGGCTACACCTTC. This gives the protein CASSYSGGNYGYTF.

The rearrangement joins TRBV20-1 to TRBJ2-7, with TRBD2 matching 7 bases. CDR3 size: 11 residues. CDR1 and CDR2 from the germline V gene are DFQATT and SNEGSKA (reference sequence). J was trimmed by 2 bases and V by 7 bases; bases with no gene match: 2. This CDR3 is CSGEGTYEQYF. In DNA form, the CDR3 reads TGCAGTGGGGAGGGGACCTACGAGCAGTACTTC.

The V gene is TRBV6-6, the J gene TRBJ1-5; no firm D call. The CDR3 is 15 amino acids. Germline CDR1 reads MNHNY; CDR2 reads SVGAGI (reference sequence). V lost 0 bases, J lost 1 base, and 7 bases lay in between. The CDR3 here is CASSYSRGSNQPQHF. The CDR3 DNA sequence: TGTGCCAGCAGTTACTCCCGGGGAAGCAATCAGCCCCAGCATTTT.

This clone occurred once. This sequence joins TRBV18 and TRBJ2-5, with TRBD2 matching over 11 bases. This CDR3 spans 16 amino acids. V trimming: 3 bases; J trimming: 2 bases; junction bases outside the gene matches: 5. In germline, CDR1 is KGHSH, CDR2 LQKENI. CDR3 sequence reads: CASSPGTSGKQETQYF. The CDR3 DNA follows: TGTGCCAGCTCACCCGGGACTAGCGGAAAGCAAGAGACCCAGTACTTC.

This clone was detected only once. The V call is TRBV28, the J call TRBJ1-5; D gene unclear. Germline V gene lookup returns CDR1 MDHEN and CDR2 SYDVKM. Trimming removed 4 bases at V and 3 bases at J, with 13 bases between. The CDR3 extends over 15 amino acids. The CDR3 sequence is CASSSSLTINQPQHF. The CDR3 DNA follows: TGTGCCAGCAGTTCTTCCCTAACCATCAATCAGCCCCAGCATTTT.

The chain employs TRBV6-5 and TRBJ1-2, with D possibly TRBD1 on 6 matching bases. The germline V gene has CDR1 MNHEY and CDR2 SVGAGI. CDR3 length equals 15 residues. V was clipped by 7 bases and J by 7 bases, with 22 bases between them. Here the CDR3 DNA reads TGTGCCAGCACCAACCTTGGACAGCGCAAAGGTGGCTACACCTTC. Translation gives CASTNLGQRKGGYTF.

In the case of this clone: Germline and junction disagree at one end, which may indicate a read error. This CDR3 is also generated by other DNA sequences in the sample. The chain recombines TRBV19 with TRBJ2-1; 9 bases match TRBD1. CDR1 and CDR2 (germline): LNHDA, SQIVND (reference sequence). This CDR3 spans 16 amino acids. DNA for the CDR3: TGTGCCAGTAGTGGGGTCTACAGGGGGCGCGTCAATGAACAGTTCTTC. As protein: CASSGVYRGRVNEQFF.

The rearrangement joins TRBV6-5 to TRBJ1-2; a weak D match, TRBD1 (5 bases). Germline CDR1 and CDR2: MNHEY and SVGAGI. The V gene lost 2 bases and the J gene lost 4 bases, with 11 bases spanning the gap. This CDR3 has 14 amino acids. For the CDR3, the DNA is TGTGCCAGCAGTTACCGCGCCGGGGGCTATGGCTACACCTTC. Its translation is CASSYRAGGYGYTF.

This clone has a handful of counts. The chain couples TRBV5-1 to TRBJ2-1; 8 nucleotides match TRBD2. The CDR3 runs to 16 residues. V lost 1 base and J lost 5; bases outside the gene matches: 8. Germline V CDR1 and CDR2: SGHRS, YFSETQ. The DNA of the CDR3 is TGCGCCAGCAGCTTGAGGGGATTAGCGGGGCACAATGAGCAGTTCTTC. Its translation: CASSLRGLAGHNEQFF.

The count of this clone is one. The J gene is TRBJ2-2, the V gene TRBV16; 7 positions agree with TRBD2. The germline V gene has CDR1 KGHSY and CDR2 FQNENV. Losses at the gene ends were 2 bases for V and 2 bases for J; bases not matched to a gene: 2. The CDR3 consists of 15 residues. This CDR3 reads CASSQTGGNTGELFF. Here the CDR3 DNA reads TGTGCCAGCAGCCAAACGGGGGGAAACACCGGGGAGCTGTTTTTT.

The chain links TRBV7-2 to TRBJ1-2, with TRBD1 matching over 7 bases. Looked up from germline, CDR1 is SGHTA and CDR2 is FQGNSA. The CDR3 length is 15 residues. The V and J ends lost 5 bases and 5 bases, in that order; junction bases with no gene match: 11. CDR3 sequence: CASSPGTGTAYGYTF. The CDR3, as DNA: TGTGCCAGCAGCCCAGGAACCGGGACAGCTTATGGCTACACCTTC.

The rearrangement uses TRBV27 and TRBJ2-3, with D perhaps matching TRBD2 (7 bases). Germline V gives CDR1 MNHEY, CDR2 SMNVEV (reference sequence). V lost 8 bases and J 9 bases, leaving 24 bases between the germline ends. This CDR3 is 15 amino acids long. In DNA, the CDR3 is TGTGCCAGCTTCCCTAGGGGGGGGCTGAGGTCGACGCAGTATTTT. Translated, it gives CASFPRGGLRSTQYF.

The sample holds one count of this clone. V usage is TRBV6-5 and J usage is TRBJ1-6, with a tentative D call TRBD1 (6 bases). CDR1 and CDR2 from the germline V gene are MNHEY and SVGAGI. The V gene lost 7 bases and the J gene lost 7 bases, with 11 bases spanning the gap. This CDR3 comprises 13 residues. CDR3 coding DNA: TGTGCCAGCAAAGGACAGCGAAATTCACCCCTCCACTTT. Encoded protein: CASKGQRNSPLHF.